The 9 T cell receptor beta chains reported below all come from one sample, sequenced in a study of CXCR3-negative and CXCR3-positive naive CD8 T cells. The study's findings and limits: Comparison of naive cells showed more hydrophobic TRB CDR3s in CXCR3-positive than in CXCR3-negative naive cells.

Libraries of TRB cDNA were made by 5' RACE and carried UMIs. TCRdb reprocessed the 5' RACE reads and keeps a single row for each CDR3 protein, giving no DNA. This table holds some 150,000 distinct CDR3 sequences. These TCRs are of unknown antigen specificity. The sequenced material came from naive CXCR3+ CD8+ T cells from blood. Subset given: CD45RO-CCR7+CD27+CD95- naive CD8+ T cells expressing CXCR3 (TNR3+). All receptors come from a human donor in good health. Some clones in this sample may be carry-over from other donors' samples.

The chain recombines TRBV29-1 with TRBJ2-7; the TCRdb call, TRBD1, lacks DNA for checking. The germline gives CDR1 SQVTM, CDR2 ANQGSEA. The CDR3 covers 11 residues. This CDR3 is CSTALGGEQYF.

The gene calls are TRBV7-8 and TRBJ2-2. The CDR3 contains 13 residues. Per the germline V gene, CDR1 is SGHVS and CDR2 is FQNEAQ. The CDR3 sequence is CASSQATTGELFF.

The chain is built from TRBV24-1 and TRBJ2-5; TCRdb lists TRBD1, though no DNA is available to test this call. Germline values: CDR1 KGHDR, CDR2 SFDVKD. CDR3 size: 12 residues. The CDR3 is CATSGDGGTQYF.

The V call is TRBV5-5, the J call TRBJ2-7; the TCRdb call, TRBD2, lacks DNA for checking. This CDR3 has 15 residues. In germline, CDR1 is SGHKS, CDR2 YYEKEE (reference sequence). The CDR3 loop is CASSLGLADYYEQYF.

The V and J genes are TRBV7-9 and TRBJ2-2; as DNA is missing, the TRBD2 call by TCRdb cannot be tested. This CDR3 contains 15 residues. The germline V gene has CDR1 SEHNR and CDR2 FQNEAQ (reference sequence). CDR3 in amino acids: CASSLWGENTGELFF. The whole variable domain, remainder taken from reference TRBV7-9 and TRBJ2-2, is DTGVSQNPRHKITKRGQNVTFRCDPISEHNRLYWYRQTLGQGPEFLTYFQNEAQLEKSRLLSDRFSAERPKGSFSTLEIQRTEQGDSAMYLCASSLWGENTGELFFGEGSRLTVL.

The V and J genes are TRBV29-1 and TRBJ2-5; TCRdb's D gene call, TRBD1, goes unchecked for lack of DNA. The CDR3 runs 16 residues. Germline-derived CDR1 and CDR2 are SQVTM and ANQGSEA. CDR3 residues: CSVVPQPDQGVETQYF. The full variable domain, completed using reference TRBV29-1 and TRBJ2-5, is SAVISQKPSRDICQRGTSLTIQCQVDSQVTMMFWYRQQPGQSLTLIATANQGSEATYESGFVIDKFPISRPNLTFSTLTVSNMSPEDSSIYLCSVVPQPDQGVETQYFGPGTRLLVL.

V is TRBV6-5 and J is TRBJ2-1; TCRdb gives TRBD2 as the D gene, but with no DNA this cannot be confirmed. Germline V lookup: CDR1 MNHEY, CDR2 SVGAGI. The CDR3 covers 14 residues. This chain's CDR3 is CASSTGGGNYEQYF.

The chain carries TRBV13 and TRBJ2-7; with no DNA, the TCRdb D assignment of TRBD1 cannot be verified. CDR3 length: 14 residues. Per germline, CDR1 PRHDT and CDR2 FYEKMQ (reference sequence). CDR3 residues: CASSPGRVSYEQYF.

This CDR3 is CSVEGLGRLEAFF. The chain links TRBV29-1 to TRBJ1-1. The length of the CDR3 is 13 residues. Germline loops: CDR1 SQVTM, CDR2 ANQGSEA.